This TCR beta chain was identified during a study of molecular identifiers for immune sequencing clone quantification. TCRdb re-analysed the PCR reads in MiXCR, keeping a single row per CDR3 protein. The sample includes a few hundred thousand distinct CDR3 sequences, roughly 23% of them seen just once. Points on this clonotype: It may be a read error: a sequence one base away is much more abundant.

The V and J ends lost 4 bases and 8 bases respectively, with 17 bases between them. The CDR3 has 15 residues. The authors sorted naive CD8 T cells as CD8+CD4-CCR7+CD45RA+. This clonotype originated in a human donor in good health. Some libraries in this study had Jurkat cell RNA spiked in. The chain is built from TRBV12-3 or TRBV12-4 and TRBJ1-4; maybe TRBD1 (5 bases). Sequencing used naive CD8+ T cells from blood, with Jurkat cell RNA spiked in. Documented subset: FACS-sorted CD8+CD4-CCR7+CD45RA+ naive T cells. This CDR3 is CASSSKGQGAEKLFF. The CDR3, as DNA: TGTGCCAGCAGTTCAAAGGGGCAGGGTGCGGAAAAACTGTTTTTT.